This T cell receptor (beta chain) was identified in a study of identical twins. Germline CDR1 reads SGHAT; CDR2 reads FQNNGV. This CDR3 is built from 13 residues. The ends were cut back, 8 bases at V and 6 bases at J, with 14 bases in the middle. Findings and limits, study-wide: Researchers reported excess low generation probability among twin-shared out-of-frame alpha sequences. Possibly, invariant MAIT and iNKT cells partly confounded zero-insertion analyses.

A universal primer site arose from template switching, and cDNA bore unique molecular identifiers. TCRdb fed the 5' RACE reads into MiXCR, producing one record per CDR3 protein. The table has 550,000 to 800,000 distinct CDR3 sequences, roughly 7.1% seen once. This clonotype showed up many times. Its antigen is unidentified. A further study also used this sample, focusing on yellow fever vaccine responses in identical twins.

The sample consisted of PBMCs. The sequence was obtained from a woman under 30 in good health. This chain connects TRBV11-2 to TRBJ2-1; D gene unclear. The CDR3: CASWGLRSNEQFF. CDR3 DNA: TGTGCCAGCTGGGGTCTTCGGAGCAATGAGCAGTTCTTC. The whole variable domain, filled in from reference TRBV11-2 and TRBJ2-1, reads EAGVAQSPRYKIIEKRQSVAFWCNPISGHATLYWYQQILGQGPKLLIQFQNNGVVDDSQLPKDRFSAERLKGVDSTLKIQPAKLEDSAVYLCASWGLRSNEQFFGPGTRLTVL.